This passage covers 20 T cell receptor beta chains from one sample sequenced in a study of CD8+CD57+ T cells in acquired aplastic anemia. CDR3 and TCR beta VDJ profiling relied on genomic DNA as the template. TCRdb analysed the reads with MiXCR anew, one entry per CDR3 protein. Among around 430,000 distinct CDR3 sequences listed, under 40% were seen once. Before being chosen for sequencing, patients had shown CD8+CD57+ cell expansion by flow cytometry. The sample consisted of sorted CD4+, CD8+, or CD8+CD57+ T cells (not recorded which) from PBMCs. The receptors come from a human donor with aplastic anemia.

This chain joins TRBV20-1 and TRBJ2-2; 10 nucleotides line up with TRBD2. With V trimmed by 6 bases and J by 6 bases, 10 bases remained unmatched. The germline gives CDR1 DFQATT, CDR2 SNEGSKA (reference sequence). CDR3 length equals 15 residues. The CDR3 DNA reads TGCAGTGCGGAACCAGGACTAGCGGATGCCGGGGAGCTGTTTTTT. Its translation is CSAEPGLADAGELFF.

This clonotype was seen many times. This CDR3 reads CASSRTVGSPLHF. DNA of the CDR3: TGTGCCAGCAGTCGGACAGTAGGGTCACCCCTCCACTTT. This sequence joins TRBV6-1 and TRBJ1-6; the D gene is possibly TRBD1 (6 bases). Trimming removed 5 bases at V and 10 bases at J, with 12 bases between. The germline V gene has CDR1 MNHNS and CDR2 SASEGT. The CDR3 extends over 13 amino acids.

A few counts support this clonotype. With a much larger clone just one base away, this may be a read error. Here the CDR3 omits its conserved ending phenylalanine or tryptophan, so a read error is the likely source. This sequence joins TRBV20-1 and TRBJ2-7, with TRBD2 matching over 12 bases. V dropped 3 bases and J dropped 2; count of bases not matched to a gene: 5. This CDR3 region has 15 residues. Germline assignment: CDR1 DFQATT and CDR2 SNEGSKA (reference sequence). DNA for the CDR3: TGCAGTGCTAGGGAAGGGACTAGCGGGCCCTACGAGCAGTACTCC. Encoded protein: CSAREGTSGPYEQYS.

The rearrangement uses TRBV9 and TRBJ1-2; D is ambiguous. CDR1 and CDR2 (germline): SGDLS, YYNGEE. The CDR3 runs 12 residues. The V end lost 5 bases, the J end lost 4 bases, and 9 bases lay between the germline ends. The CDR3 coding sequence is TGTGCCAGCAGAGACGGAACCTATGGCTACACCTTC. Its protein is CASRDGTYGYTF.

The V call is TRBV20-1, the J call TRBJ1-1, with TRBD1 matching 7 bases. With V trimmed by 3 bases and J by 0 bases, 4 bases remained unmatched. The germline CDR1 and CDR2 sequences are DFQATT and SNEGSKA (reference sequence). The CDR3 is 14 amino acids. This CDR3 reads CSARAGGLNTEAFF. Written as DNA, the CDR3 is TGCAGTGCTAGGGCAGGGGGGCTGAACACTGAAGCTTTCTTT.

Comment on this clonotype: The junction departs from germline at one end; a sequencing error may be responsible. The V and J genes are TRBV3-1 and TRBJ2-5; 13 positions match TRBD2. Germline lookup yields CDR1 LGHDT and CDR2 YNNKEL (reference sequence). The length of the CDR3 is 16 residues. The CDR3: CASSEDRTSGRETQYF. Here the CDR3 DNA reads TGTGCCAGCAGCGAAGACCGGACTAGCGGGAGAGAGACCCAGTACTTC.

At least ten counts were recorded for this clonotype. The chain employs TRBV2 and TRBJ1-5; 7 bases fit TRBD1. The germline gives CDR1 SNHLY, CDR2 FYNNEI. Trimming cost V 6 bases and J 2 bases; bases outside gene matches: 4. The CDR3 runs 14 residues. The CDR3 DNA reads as TGTGCCAGCAGAAACAGGGGTGGCAATCAGCCCCAGCATTTT. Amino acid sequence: CASRNRGGNQPQHF.

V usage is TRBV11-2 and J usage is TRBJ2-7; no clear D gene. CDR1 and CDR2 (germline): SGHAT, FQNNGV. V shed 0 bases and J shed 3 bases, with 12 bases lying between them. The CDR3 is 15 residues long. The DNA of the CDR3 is TGTGCCAGCAGCTTAGATAGGGTTACGAACTACGAGCAGTACTTC. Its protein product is CASSLDRVTNYEQYF.

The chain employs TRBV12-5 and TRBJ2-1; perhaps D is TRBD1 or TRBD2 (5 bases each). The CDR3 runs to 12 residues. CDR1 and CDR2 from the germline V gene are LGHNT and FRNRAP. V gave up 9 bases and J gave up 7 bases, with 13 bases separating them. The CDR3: CASLRDGNEQFF. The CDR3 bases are TGTGCTAGCCTTCGGGACGGTAATGAGCAGTTCTTC.

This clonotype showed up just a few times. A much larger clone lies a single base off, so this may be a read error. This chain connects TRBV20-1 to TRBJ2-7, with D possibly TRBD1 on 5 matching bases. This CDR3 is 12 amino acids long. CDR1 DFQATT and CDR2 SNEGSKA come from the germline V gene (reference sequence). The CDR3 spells CSARVTVDEQHF. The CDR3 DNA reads TGCAGTGCTAGAGTGACAGTGGACGAGCAGCACTTC.

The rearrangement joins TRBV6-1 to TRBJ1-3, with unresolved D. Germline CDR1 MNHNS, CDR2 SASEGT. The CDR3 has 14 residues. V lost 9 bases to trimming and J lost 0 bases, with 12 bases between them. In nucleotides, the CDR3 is TGTGCCAGTATATCAATGGGCTCTGGAAACACCATATATTTT. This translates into CASISMGSGNTIYF.

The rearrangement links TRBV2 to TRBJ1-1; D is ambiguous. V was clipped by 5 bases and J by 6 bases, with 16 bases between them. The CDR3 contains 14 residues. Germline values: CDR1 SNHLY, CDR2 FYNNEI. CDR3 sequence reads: CASSLLSGGSEAFF. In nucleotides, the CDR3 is TGTGCCAGCAGTCTGCTTAGTGGCGGTTCTGAAGCTTTCTTT.

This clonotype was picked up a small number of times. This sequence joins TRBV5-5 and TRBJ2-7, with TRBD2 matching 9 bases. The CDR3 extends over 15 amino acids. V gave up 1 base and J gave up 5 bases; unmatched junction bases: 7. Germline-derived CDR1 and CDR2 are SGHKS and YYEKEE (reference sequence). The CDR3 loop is CASSLTAGGAHEQYF. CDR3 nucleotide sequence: TGTGCCAGCAGCTTGACTGCGGGAGGGGCTCACGAGCAGTACTTC.

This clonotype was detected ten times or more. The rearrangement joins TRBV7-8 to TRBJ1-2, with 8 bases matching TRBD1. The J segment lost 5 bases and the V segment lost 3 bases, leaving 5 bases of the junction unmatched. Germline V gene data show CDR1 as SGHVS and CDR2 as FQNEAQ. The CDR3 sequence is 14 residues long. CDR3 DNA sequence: TGTGCCAGCAGCTTTACCGACAGGGGATATGGCTACACCTTC. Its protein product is CASSFTDRGYGYTF.

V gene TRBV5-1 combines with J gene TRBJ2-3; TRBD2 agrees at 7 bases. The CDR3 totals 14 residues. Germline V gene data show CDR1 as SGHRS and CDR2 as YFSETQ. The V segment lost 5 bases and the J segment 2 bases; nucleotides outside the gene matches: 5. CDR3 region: CASRPGGDTDTQYF. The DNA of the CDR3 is TGCGCCAGCAGACCTGGGGGGGACACAGATACGCAGTATTTT.

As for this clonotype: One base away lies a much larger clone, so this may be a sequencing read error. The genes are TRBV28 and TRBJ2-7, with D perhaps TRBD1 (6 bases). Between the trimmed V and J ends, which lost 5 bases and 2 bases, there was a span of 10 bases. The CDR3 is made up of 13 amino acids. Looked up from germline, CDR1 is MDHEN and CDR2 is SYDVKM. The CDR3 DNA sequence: TGTGCCAGCAGTGAAGGGACAACCTACGAGCAGTACTTC. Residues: CASSEGTTYEQYF.

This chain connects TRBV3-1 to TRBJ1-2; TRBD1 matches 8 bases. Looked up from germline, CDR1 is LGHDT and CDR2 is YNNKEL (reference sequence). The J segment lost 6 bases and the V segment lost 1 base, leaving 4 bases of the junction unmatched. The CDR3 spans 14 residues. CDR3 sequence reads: CASSQAQGAHGYTF. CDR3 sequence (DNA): TGTGCCAGCAGCCAAGCTCAGGGGGCACATGGCTACACCTTC.

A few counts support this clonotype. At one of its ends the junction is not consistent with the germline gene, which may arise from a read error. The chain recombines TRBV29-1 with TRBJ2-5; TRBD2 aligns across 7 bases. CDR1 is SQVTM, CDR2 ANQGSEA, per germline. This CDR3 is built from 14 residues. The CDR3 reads CSVGGAGVREAQYF. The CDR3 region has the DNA TGCAGCGTTGGTGGGGCGGGAGTTAGAGAGGCCCAGTACTTC.

CDR3 sequence (DNA): TGCGCCAGCAGCTTGGTATCCCAGGGGATTTTGTATGGCTACACCTTC. It yields the protein CASSLVSQGILYGYTF. The rearrangement links TRBV5-1 to TRBJ1-2; tentative D call: TRBD1 (6 bases). The ends were cut back, 0 bases at V and 5 bases at J, with 17 bases in the middle. This CDR3 contains 16 residues. Per germline, CDR1 SGHRS and CDR2 YFSETQ. The full variable domain, with the rest looked up from reference TRBV5-1 and TRBJ1-2, is KAGVTQTPRYLIKTRGQQVTLSCSPISGHRSVSWYQQTPGQGLQFLFEYFSETQRNKGNFPGRFSGRQFSNSRSEMNVSTLELGDSALYLCASSLVSQGILYGYTFGSGTRLTVV.

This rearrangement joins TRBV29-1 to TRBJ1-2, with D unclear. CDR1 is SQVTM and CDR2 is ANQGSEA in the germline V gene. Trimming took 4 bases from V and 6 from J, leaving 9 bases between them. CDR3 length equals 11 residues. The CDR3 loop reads CSVGTSNGYTF. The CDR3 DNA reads TGCAGCGTTGGGACGAGTAATGGCTACACCTTC. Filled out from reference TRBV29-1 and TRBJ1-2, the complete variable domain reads SAVISQKPSRDICQRGTSLTIQCQVDSQVTMMFWYRQQPGQSLTLIATANQGSEATYESGFVIDKFPISRPNLTFSTLTVSNMSPEDSSIYLCSVGTSNGYTFGSGTRLTVV.